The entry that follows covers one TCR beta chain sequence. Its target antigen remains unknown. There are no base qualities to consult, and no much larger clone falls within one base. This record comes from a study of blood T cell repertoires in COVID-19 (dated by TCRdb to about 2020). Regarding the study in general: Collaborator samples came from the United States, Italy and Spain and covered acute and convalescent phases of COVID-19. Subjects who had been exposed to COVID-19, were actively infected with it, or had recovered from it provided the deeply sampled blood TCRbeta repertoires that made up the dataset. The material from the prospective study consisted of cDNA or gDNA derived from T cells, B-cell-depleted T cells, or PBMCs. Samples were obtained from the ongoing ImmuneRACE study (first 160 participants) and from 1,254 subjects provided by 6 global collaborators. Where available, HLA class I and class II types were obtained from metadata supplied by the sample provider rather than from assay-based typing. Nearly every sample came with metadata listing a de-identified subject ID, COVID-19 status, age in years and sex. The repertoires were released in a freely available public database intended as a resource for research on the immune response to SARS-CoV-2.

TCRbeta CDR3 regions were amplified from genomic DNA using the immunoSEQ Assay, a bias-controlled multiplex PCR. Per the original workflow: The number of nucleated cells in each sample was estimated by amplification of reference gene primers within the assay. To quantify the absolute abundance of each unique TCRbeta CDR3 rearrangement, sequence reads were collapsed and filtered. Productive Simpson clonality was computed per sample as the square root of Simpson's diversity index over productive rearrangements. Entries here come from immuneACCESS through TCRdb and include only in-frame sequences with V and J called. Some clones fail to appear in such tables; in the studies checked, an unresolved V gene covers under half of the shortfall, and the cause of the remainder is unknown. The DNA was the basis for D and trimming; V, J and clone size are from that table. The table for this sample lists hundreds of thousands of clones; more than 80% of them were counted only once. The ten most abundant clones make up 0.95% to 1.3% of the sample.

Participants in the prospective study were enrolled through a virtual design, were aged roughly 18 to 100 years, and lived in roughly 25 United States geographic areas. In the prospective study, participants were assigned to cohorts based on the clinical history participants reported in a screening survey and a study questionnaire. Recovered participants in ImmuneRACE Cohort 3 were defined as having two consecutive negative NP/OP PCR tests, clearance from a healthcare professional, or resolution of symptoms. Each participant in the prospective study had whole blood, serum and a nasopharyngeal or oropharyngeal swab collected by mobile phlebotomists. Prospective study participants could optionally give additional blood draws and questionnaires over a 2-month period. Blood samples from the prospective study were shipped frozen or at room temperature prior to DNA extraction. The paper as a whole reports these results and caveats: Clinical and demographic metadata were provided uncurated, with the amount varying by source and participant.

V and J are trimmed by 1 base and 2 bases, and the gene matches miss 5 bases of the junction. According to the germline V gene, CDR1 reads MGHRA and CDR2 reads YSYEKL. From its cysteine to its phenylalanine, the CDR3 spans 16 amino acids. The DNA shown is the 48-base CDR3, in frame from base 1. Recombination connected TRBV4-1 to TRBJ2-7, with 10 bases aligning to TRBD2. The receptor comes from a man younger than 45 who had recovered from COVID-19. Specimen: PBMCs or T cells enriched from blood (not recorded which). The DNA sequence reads TGCGCCAGCAGCCAAGGTGAAGCGGGAGGGCCCTACGAGCAGTACTTC. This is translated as CASSQGEAGGPYEQYF.